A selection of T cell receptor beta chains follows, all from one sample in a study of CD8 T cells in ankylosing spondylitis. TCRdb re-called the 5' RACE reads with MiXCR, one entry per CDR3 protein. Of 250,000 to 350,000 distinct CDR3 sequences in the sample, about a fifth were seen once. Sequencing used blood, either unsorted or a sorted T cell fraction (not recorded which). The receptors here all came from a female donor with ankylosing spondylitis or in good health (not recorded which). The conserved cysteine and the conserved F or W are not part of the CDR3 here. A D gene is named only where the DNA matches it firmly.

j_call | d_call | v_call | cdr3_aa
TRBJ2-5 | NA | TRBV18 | ASSPPAVLSGRGETQY
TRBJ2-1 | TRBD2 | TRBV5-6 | ASSGGWREENEQF
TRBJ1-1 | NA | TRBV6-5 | ASSYGGANTEAF
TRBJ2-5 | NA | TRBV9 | ASSVSGRLQETQY
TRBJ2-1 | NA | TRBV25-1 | ASSYRSSYNEQF
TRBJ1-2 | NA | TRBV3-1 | ASSRRDGGLYGYT
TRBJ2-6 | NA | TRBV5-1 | ASSSNPGLISGANVLT
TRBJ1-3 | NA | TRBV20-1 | SARVQDSRNTIY
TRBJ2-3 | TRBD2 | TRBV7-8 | ASSPTSGRSTDTQY
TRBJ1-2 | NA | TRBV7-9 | ASSSETTGGYT
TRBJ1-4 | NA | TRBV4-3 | ASSHATGVNEKLF
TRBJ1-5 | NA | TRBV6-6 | ASSWRDQPQH
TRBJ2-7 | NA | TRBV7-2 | ASSHPTRGYEQY
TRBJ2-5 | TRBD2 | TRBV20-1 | SASLLAGQETQY
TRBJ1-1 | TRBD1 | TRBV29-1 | SVAAGGGNTEAF
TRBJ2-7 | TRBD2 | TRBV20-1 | SASPRTSVSYEQY
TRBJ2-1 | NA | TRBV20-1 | SAPGGAEGNNEQF
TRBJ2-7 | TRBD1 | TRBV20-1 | SARSGGLYEQY
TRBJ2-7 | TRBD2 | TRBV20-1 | SVSSGRAIVSEQY
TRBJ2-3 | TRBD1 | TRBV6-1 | ASRRGPSTDTQY
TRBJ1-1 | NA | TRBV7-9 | ASSLALGVGTEAF
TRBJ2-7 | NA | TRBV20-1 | SAPEAYEQY
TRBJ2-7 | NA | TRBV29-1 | SVSKGGADHEQY
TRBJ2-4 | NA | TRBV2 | ASSELSNLAKNIQY
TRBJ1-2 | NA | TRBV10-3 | AISESTQGLGYT
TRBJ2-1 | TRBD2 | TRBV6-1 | ASRGLVNEQF